Listed here is a single TCR beta chain. No antigen is known for it. No qualities accompany the bases; no much larger clone lies one base away. The data were taken from a study of blood T cell repertoires in COVID-19 (dated by TCRdb to the early 2020s). Study-wide context: Collaborator samples came from the United States, Italy and Spain and covered acute and convalescent phases of COVID-19. The prospective study material was composed of cDNA or gDNA derived from T cells, B-cell-depleted T cells, or PBMCs. Deeply sampled blood TCRbeta repertoires from subjects exposed to, actively infected with, or recovered from COVID-19 were included in the dataset. The repertoires were made available in a free public database intended to serve as a resource for research on the immune response to SARS-CoV-2. The samples were drawn from two sources: the first 160 participants of the ongoing ImmuneRACE study, and some 1,300 subjects contributed by 6 global collaborators. Nearly every sample came with metadata listing a de-identified subject ID, COVID-19 status, age in years and sex. Where HLA class I and class II types were available, the types were taken from metadata supplied by the sample provider, not from assay-based typing.

Points the paper makes about the study in general: How much clinical and demographic metadata was included differed by source and by participant, and the metadata was provided uncurated.

Each collaborating institution followed its own protocols to collect whole blood in K2EDTA tubes. Collaborator samples were shipped for TCRbeta analysis as frozen whole blood, isolated PBMCs, or DNA extracted from either sample type. The immunoSEQ Assay, a bias-controlled multiplex PCR, was used to amplify TCRbeta CDR3 regions from genomic DNA. Processing in the source paper ran as follows. The number of nucleated cells in each sample was estimated from the amplification of reference gene primers within the assay. Sequence reads were collapsed and filtered to measure the absolute abundance of every unique TCRbeta CDR3 rearrangement. For each sample, productive Simpson clonality was calculated as the square root of Simpson's diversity index over productive rearrangements. What TCRdb holds here is the immuneACCESS table cut down to in-frame rearrangements. Part of the clones is not present; checked against another copy, under half of the missing clones reflect an unresolved V gene, and the others are unexplained. The V and J calls and clone size were taken over from that table, and D and trimming were inferred from the DNA. Present in this sample are some 400,000 clones, 70% to 90% of which were seen just once. 3% of the sample is taken by the ten largest.

The cysteine opens and the phenylalanine closes a CDR3 of 19 amino acids. The entry retains the CDR3 DNA only, 57 bases that are in frame from base 1. In the germline V gene, CDR1 corresponds to SGHVS and CDR2 to FQNEAQ. Trimming takes 5 bases from V and 0 bases from J, and the germline ends sit 25 bases apart. This clonotype was obtained from a human donor in a cohort sampled during active COVID-19. The specimen sequenced was peripheral blood. The sequence links TRBV7-8 to TRBJ1-1, with TRBD1 perhaps the D gene, on 6 matching bases. The CDR3 in this case is CASSPRDLLLTGLNTEAFF. The nucleotide sequence is given as TGTGCCAGCAGCCCTCGGGATCTACTTCTTACAGGGTTGAACACTGAAGCTTTCTTT.